This is a list of T cell receptor beta chains from one sample in a study of long-term antiretroviral therapy in people with HIV. TCRdb's table, derived via immunoSEQ multiplex PCR, lists solely in-frame clones and lacks some. The sample lists some 20,000 clones, over 65% occurring once. The sample here was unsorted PBMCs, taken less than 6 years after starting antiretroviral therapy. All receptors derive from a man aged 30-40 years with HIV. Each CDR3 is given with its conserved first and last residue. A D gene is named only where the DNA matches it firmly. Expanded clones are given a class, and other clones once, few, many or no size at all.

V gene: TRBV5-5; clone size: few; D gene: NA; J gene: TRBJ1-2; CDR3 DNA: TGTGCCAGCAGGAGAGAGGACACCTACTATGGCTACACCTTC; CDR3 protein: CASRREDTYYGYTF
V gene: TRBV18; clone size: NA; D gene: TRBD2; J gene: TRBJ2-7; CDR3 DNA: TGTGCCAGCTCTCGCGATAGCGGGAGGGCCTTACAGCAGTACTTC; CDR3 protein: CASSRDSGRALQQYF
V gene: TRBV19; clone size: once; D gene: NA; J gene: TRBJ2-3; CDR3 DNA: TGTGCCAGTAGTATCGAAGGGAGTGGCACAGATACGCAGTATTTT; CDR3 protein: CASSIEGSGTDTQYF
V gene: TRBV28; clone size: NA; D gene: NA; J gene: TRBJ1-4; CDR3 DNA: TGTGCCAGCAGTTTCTCTGGGGGGGATGAAAAACTGTTTTTT; CDR3 protein: CASSFSGGDEKLFF
V gene: TRBV13; clone size: NA; D gene: NA; J gene: TRBJ2-3; CDR3 DNA: TGTGCCAGCAGCCTTGATACAGCGGAGATGACAGATACGCAGTATTTT; CDR3 protein: CASSLDTAEMTDTQYF
V gene: TRBV7-9; clone size: NA; D gene: NA; J gene: TRBJ2-5; CDR3 DNA: TGTGCCAGCAGCTTAGTAGGACTTATGTACCAAGAGACCCAGTACTTC; CDR3 protein: CASSLVGLMYQETQYF
V gene: TRBV6-6; clone size: NA; D gene: NA; J gene: TRBJ1-4; CDR3 DNA: TGTGCCAGCAGTTTTGAGGGGTTTGATGAAAAACTGTTTTTT; CDR3 protein: CASSFEGFDEKLFF
V gene: TRBV28; clone size: once; D gene: NA; J gene: TRBJ1-5; CDR3 DNA: TGTGCCAGCCTCGGCCTAAATCAGCCCCAGCATTTT; CDR3 protein: CASLGLNQPQHF
V gene: TRBV5-6; clone size: NA; D gene: TRBD1; J gene: TRBJ2-7; CDR3 DNA: TGTGCCAGCAGCCTCCTACCAACAGGGGAGGAGCAGTACTTC; CDR3 protein: CASSLLPTGEEQYF
V gene: TRBV7-9; clone size: few; D gene: NA; J gene: TRBJ2-1; CDR3 DNA: TGTGCCAGCAGCTTAGGGGCACTCGGAATTCCCTACATTGAGCAGTTCTTC; CDR3 protein: CASSLGALGIPYIEQFF
V gene: TRBV7-2; clone size: once; D gene: NA; J gene: TRBJ1-2; CDR3 DNA: TGTGCCAGCAGCTTAGCGCTTGCTTCTTCCTATGGCTACACCTTC; CDR3 protein: CASSLALASSYGYTF
V gene: TRBV29-1; clone size: once; D gene: NA; J gene: TRBJ2-2; CDR3 DNA: TGCAGCGTCAACCAGGGGGGAGGGACCGGGGAGCTGTTTTTT; CDR3 protein: CSVNQGGGTGELFF
V gene: TRBV29-1; clone size: NA; D gene: NA; J gene: TRBJ2-5; CDR3 DNA: TGCAGCGTTGAGCGGCGACAAGAGACCCAGTACTTC; CDR3 protein: CSVERRQETQYF
V gene: TRBV9; clone size: once; D gene: TRBD2; J gene: TRBJ2-6; CDR3 DNA: TGTGCCAGCAGCGTTACTAGCGGCTCTGGGGCCAACGTCCTGACTTTC; CDR3 protein: CASSVTSGSGANVLTF
V gene: TRBV25-1; clone size: NA; D gene: NA; J gene: TRBJ1-6; CDR3 DNA: TGTGCCAGCAGCGTCTGGGGGTCACCCCTCCACTTT; CDR3 protein: CASSVWGSPLHF
V gene: TRBV5-1; clone size: NA; D gene: NA; J gene: TRBJ2-7; CDR3 DNA: TGCGCCAGCAGCTTGTTTAACGGACCCTACGAGCAGTACTTC; CDR3 protein: CASSLFNGPYEQYF
V gene: TRBV5-5; clone size: once; D gene: NA; J gene: TRBJ1-2; CDR3 DNA: TGTGCCAGCAGCTTGGTACCCAATAAACCTAACTATGGCTACACCTTC; CDR3 protein: CASSLVPNKPNYGYTF
V gene: TRBV7-9; clone size: few; D gene: TRBD1; J gene: TRBJ2-7; CDR3 DNA: TGTGCCAGCAGCTTAGAGGGCCGGGGACAGGTGGTGGACTACGAGCAGTACTTC; CDR3 protein: CASSLEGRGQVVDYEQYF
V gene: TRBV11-3; clone size: NA; D gene: NA; J gene: TRBJ2-7; CDR3 DNA: TGTGCCAGCAGCTTAGCGTGGGGAAACGAGCAGTACTTC; CDR3 protein: CASSLAWGNEQYF
V gene: TRBV14; clone size: NA; D gene: NA; J gene: TRBJ2-2; CDR3 DNA: TGTGCCAGCAGCCAAGTAACACAGGCTATCACCGGGGAGCTGTTTTTT; CDR3 protein: CASSQVTQAITGELFF
V gene: TRBV7-2; clone size: NA; D gene: TRBD2; J gene: TRBJ2-2; CDR3 DNA: TGTGCCAGCAGCTTAGGACTAGCCGGGAACTCCGGGGAGCTGTTTTTT; CDR3 protein: CASSLGLAGNSGELFF
V gene: TRBV20-1; clone size: NA; D gene: NA; J gene: TRBJ1-1; CDR3 DNA: TGCAGTGCCGTAAGGGGAGAGGAAGCTTTCTTT; CDR3 protein: CSAVRGEEAFF
V gene: TRBV18; clone size: NA; D gene: NA; J gene: TRBJ2-5; CDR3 DNA: TGTGCCAGCTCACCAATGTCAGGGAGAAGAGAAGAGACCCAGTACTTC; CDR3 protein: CASSPMSGRREETQYF
V gene: TRBV10-3; clone size: NA; D gene: TRBD1; J gene: TRBJ2-7; CDR3 DNA: TGTGCCATCAGCGGGACAGGGGGTACTTACGAGCAGTACTTC; CDR3 protein: CAISGTGGTYEQYF
V gene: TRBV11-2; clone size: NA; D gene: TRBD2; J gene: TRBJ2-7; CDR3 DNA: TGTGCCAGCAGCGCGGGACTAGTTGCCTACGAGCAGTACTTC; CDR3 protein: CASSAGLVAYEQYF
V gene: TRBV6-5; clone size: NA; D gene: NA; J gene: TRBJ2-7; CDR3 DNA: TGTGCCAGCAGTTACTCGAGCTACTACGAGCAGTACTTC; CDR3 protein: CASSYSSYYEQYF
V gene: TRBV19; clone size: NA; D gene: TRBD2; J gene: TRBJ2-1; CDR3 DNA: TGTGCCAGTAGTATTGGTGGGAGGGCCCATTTGGGGGAGCAGTTCTTC; CDR3 protein: CASSIGGRAHLGEQFF
V gene: TRBV13; clone size: NA; D gene: NA; J gene: TRBJ2-7; CDR3 DNA: TGTGCCAGCAGCTTAACGGCGTACCACGAGCAGTACTTC; CDR3 protein: CASSLTAYHEQYF
V gene: TRBV27; clone size: NA; D gene: TRBD1; J gene: TRBJ2-1; CDR3 DNA: TGTGCCAGCAGTTTCGAACAGTCCAGGGGGGAGCAGTTCTTC; CDR3 protein: CASSFEQSRGEQFF
V gene: TRBV28; clone size: NA; D gene: NA; J gene: TRBJ2-7; CDR3 DNA: TGTGCCAGCAGTCCCCGACAGATGGGACCGTCCTACGAGCAGTACTTC; CDR3 protein: CASSPRQMGPSYEQYF
V gene: TRBV30; clone size: NA; D gene: NA; J gene: TRBJ2-1; CDR3 DNA: TGTGCCTGGTCCAGAGGCGCGGGGGCCAATGAGCAGTTCTTC; CDR3 protein: CAWSRGAGANEQFF
V gene: TRBV19; clone size: NA; D gene: NA; J gene: TRBJ2-5; CDR3 DNA: TGTGCCAGCAGGATTATGGAGACCCAGTACTTC; CDR3 protein: CASRIMETQYF
V gene: TRBV2; clone size: NA; D gene: TRBD1; J gene: TRBJ1-1; CDR3 DNA: TGTGCCAGCAGTCGTGACAGGGACACTGAAGCTTTCTTT; CDR3 protein: CASSRDRDTEAFF
V gene: TRBV6-6; clone size: NA; D gene: NA; J gene: TRBJ2-7; CDR3 DNA: TGTGCCACCCAACAAGACAGGCCGTACGAGCAGTACTTC; CDR3 protein: CATQQDRPYEQYF
V gene: TRBV6-1; clone size: NA; D gene: TRBD1; J gene: TRBJ1-6; CDR3 DNA: TGTGCCAGCAGCCACTCGGGACAGGGGAAAGCACCCCTCCACTTT; CDR3 protein: CASSHSGQGKAPLHF
V gene: TRBV7-7; clone size: NA; D gene: TRBD1; J gene: TRBJ1-1; CDR3 DNA: TGTGCCAGCAGCATCGGACAGGCGGCCGACACTGAAGCTTTCTTT; CDR3 protein: CASSIGQAADTEAFF
V gene: TRBV28; clone size: NA; D gene: NA; J gene: TRBJ1-1; CDR3 DNA: TGTGCCAGCAATGAACCCCCGTGGGGTGAAGCTTTCTTT; CDR3 protein: CASNEPPWGEAFF
V gene: TRBV27; clone size: NA; D gene: NA; J gene: TRBJ1-6; CDR3 DNA: TGTGCCAGCAGTTTATCTATATACGGGGGTGTTTCACCCCTCCACTTT; CDR3 protein: CASSLSIYGGVSPLHF
V gene: TRBV27; clone size: NA; D gene: NA; J gene: TRBJ1-5; CDR3 DNA: TGTGCCAGCAGATCCTCAGGACCCCAGCATTTT; CDR3 protein: CASRSSGPQHF
V gene: TRBV7-2; clone size: few; D gene: TRBD1; J gene: TRBJ1-3; CDR3 DNA: TGTGCCAGCAGCCTAGGACAGGGGGCGTATAGAAACACCATATATTTT; CDR3 protein: CASSLGQGAYRNTIYF
V gene: TRBV27; clone size: NA; D gene: NA; J gene: TRBJ1-1; CDR3 DNA: TGTGCCAGCAGCCTCACGAGGAACACTGAAGCTTTCTTT; CDR3 protein: CASSLTRNTEAFF
V gene: TRBV18; clone size: NA; D gene: NA; J gene: TRBJ2-7; CDR3 DNA: TGTGCCAGCTCACCAGGGTCCCACGAGCAGTACTTC; CDR3 protein: CASSPGSHEQYF
V gene: TRBV27; clone size: NA; D gene: TRBD1; J gene: TRBJ1-2; CDR3 DNA: TGTGCCAGCAGTTCCCTGACAGGGGGCTATGGCTACACCTTC; CDR3 protein: CASSSLTGGYGYTF